This T cell receptor (beta chain) originates from a study of blood T cells in healthy people across ages. Overall study: Through template switching, about one barcoded beta molecule was captured per two T cells, as measured in model experiments.

The CDR3 contains 12 residues. CDR1 and CDR2 from the germline V gene are SGHKS and YYEKEE (reference sequence). For the second PCR, which ran for about 7 to 12 cycles, a sample-barcoded 5' primer and a J-beta primer mix were used. TCRdb independently ran MiXCR on the 5' RACE reads; one entry per CDR3 protein. The top ten hold 20% to 25% of the sample, which has about 800,000 distinct CDR3 sequences, about three fifths seen once. Study outcomes and limitations: Observed TCR beta diversity per million T cells went down as age went up. This fall followed a roughly linear course with age.

Of note for this clonotype: Antigen unknown. Compared with germline, one end of the junction differs, possibly owing to a read error.

The sequence was collected from a young man in good health. Material for sequencing was blood. The chain combines TRBV5-5 with TRBJ2-5, with D possibly being TRBD2 (5 bases). The J call is uncertain, as TRBJ2-7 better fits the DNA end. This CDR3 is CPSTDGTYEQYF. The CDR3 DNA follows: TGTCCCAGCACGGACGGGACCTACGAGCAGTACTTC.